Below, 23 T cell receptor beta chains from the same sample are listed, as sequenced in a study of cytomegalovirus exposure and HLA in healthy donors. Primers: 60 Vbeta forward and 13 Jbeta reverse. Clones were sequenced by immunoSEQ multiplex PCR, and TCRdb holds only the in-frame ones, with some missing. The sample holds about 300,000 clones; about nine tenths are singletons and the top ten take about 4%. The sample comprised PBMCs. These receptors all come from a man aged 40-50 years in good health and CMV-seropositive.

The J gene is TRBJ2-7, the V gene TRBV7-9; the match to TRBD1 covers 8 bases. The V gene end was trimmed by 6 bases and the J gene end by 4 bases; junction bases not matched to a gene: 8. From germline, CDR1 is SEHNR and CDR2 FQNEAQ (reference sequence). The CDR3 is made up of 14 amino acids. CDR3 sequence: CASSWTGQEYEQYF. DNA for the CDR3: TGTGCCAGCAGTTGGACAGGGCAGGAGTACGAGCAGTACTTC. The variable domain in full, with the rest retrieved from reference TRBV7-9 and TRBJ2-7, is DTGVSQNPRHKITKRGQNVTFRCDPISEHNRLYWYRQTLGQGPEFLTYFQNEAQLEKSRLLSDRFSAERPKGSFSTLEIQRTEQGDSAMYLCASSWTGQEYEQYFGPGTRLTVT.

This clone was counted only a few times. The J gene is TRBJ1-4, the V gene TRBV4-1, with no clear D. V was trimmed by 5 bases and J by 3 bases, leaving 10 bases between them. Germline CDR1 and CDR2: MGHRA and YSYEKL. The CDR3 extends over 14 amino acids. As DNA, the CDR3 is TGCGCCAGCAGCTACAACGGAGCTAATGAAAAACTGTTTTTT. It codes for CASSYNGANEKLFF.

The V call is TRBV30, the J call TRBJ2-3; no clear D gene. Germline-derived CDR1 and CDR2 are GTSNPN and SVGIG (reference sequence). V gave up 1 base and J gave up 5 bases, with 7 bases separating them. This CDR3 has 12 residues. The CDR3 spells CAWSAYRDTQYF. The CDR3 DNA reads TGTGCCTGGAGTGCCTATCGAGATACGCAGTATTTT.

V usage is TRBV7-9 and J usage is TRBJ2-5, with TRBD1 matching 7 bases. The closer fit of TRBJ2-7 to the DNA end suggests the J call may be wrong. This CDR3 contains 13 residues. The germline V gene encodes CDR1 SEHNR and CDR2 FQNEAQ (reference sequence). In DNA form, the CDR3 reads TGTGCCAGCAGTTCAGCAGGGGGAGTCGAGCAGTACTTC. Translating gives CASSSAGGVEQYF.

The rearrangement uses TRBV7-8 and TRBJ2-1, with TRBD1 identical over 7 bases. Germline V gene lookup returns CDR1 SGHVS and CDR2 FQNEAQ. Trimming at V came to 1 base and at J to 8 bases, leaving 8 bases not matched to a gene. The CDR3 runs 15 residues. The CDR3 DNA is TGTGCCAGCAGCTTAGGACAGGGAAGTATTTATGAGCAGTTCTTC. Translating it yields CASSLGQGSIYEQFF.

In DNA, the CDR3 is TGTGCCATCAGCTCCCTCGACAGGGACAATGAGCAGTTCTTC. Its translation is CAISSLDRDNEQFF. The V call is TRBV10-3, the J call TRBJ2-1, with 7 bases that match TRBD1. The CDR3 length is 14 residues. Germline CDR1 is ENHRY and CDR2 is SYGVKD. With V trimmed by 6 bases and J by 5 bases, 7 bases remained unmatched.

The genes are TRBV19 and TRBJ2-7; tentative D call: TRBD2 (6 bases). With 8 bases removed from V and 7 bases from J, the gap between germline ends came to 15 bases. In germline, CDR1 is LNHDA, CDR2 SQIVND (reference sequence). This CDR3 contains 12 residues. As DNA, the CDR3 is TGTGCCAGTTCCCCCGGGGGAAGAGAGCAGTACTTC. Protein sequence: CASSPGGREQYF.

CDR3 protein: CASSRQPGLETTDTQYF. The CDR3, as DNA: TGTGCCAGCAGCCGACAACCGGGACTAGAAACAACAGATACGCAGTATTTT. The chain joins TRBV4-2 to TRBJ2-3; TRBD2 agrees at 8 bases. This CDR3 has 17 residues. The germline CDR1 and CDR2 sequences are LGHNA and YNFKEQ. V lost 4 bases and J lost 3; bases outside the gene matches: 12.

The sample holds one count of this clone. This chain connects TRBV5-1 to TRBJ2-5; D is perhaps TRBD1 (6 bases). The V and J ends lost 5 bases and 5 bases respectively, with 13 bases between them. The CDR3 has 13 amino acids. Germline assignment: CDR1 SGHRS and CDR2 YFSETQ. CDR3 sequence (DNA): TGCGCCAGCAGTTCACAGGGTCCGGAGACCCAGTACTTC. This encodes CASSSQGPETQYF.

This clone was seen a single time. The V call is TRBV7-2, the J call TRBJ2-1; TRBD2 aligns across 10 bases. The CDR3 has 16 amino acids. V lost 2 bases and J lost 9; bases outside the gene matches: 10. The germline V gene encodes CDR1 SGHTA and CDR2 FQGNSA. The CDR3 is CASSLTGASGSSEQFF. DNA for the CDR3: TGTGCCAGCAGCTTAACGGGGGCTAGCGGGAGTTCTGAGCAGTTCTTC.

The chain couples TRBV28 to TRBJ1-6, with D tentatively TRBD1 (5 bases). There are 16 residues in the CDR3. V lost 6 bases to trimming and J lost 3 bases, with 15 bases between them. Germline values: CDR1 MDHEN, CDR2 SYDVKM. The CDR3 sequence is CASSPLGAGYNSPLHF. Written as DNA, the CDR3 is TGTGCCAGCAGCCCCCTAGGGGCCGGCTATAATTCACCCCTCCACTTT.

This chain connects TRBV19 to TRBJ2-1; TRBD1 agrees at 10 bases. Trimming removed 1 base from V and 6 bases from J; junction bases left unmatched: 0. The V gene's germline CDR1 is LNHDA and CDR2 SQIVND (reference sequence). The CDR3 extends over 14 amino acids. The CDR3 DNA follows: TGTGCCAGTAGTATAGGGGACAGGGGCAATGAGCAGTTCTTC. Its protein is CASSIGDRGNEQFF.

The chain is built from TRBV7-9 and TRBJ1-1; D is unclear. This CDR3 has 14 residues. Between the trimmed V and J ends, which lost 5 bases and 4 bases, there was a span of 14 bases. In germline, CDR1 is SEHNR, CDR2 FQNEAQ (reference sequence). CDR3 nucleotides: TGTGCCAGCAGCCATCGCCCGGAGGGCACTGAAGCTTTCTTT. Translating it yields CASSHRPEGTEAFF.

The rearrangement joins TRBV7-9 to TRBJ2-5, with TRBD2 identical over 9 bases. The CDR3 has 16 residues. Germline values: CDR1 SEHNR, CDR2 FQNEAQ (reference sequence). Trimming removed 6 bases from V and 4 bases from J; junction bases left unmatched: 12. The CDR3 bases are TGTGCCAGCAGACGCGGTCCGGGACTAGCAGGAGAGACCCAGTACTTC. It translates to CASRRGPGLAGETQYF.

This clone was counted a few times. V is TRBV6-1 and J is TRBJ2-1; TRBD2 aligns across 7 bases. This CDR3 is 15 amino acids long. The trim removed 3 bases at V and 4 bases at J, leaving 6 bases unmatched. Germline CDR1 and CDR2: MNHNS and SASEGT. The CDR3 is CASSEREFRYNEQFF. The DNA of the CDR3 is TGTGCCAGCAGTGAGCGGGAGTTCAGGTACAATGAGCAGTTCTTC.

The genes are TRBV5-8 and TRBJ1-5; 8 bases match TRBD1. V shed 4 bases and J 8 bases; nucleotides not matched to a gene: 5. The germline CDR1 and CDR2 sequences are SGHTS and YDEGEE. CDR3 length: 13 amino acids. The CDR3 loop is CASSPDRVKPQHF. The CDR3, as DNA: TGTGCCAGCAGCCCGGACAGGGTTAAGCCCCAGCATTTT. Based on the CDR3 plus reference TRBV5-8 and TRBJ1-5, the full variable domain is EAGVTQSPTHLIKTRGQQATLRCSPISGHTSVYWYQQALGLGLQFLLWYDEGEERNRGNFPPRFSGRQFPNYSSELNVNALELEDSALYLCASSPDRVKPQHFGDGTRLSIL.

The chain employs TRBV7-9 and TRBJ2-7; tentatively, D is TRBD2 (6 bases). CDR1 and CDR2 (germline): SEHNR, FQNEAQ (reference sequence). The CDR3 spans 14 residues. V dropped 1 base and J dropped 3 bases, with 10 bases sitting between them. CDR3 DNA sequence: TGTGCCAGCAGCTTAGAGGTTAGCGGCTACGAGCAGTACTTC. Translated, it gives CASSLEVSGYEQYF.

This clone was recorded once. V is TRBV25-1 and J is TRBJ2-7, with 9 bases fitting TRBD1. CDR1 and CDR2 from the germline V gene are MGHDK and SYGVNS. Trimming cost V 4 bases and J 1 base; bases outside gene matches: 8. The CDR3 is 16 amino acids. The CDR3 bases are TGTGCCAGCAGTGCATCCCCGGGACAGGGATCCTACGAGCAGTACTTC. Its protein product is CASSASPGQGSYEQYF.

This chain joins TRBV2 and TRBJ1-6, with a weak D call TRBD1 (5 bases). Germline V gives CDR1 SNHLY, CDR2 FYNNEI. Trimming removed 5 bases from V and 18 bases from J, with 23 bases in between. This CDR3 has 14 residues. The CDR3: CASSIPEPGSSPHF. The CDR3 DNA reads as TGTGCCAGCAGTATTCCCGAACCAGGGTCCTCTCCCCACTTT.

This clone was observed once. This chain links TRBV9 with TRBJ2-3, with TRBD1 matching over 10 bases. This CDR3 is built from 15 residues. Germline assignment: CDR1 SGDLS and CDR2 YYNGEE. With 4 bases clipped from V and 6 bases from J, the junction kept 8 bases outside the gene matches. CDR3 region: CASSIGDRGLDTQYF. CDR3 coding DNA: TGTGCCAGCAGCATCGGGGACAGGGGTTTGGATACGCAGTATTTT.

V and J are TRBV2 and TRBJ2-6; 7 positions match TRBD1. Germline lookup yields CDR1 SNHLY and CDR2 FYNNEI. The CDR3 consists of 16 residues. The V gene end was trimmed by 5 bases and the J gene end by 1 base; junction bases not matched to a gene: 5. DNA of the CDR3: TGTGCCAGCAGTACAGGGGTCGGATCTGGGGCCAACGTCCTGACTTTC. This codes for CASSTGVGSGANVLTF.

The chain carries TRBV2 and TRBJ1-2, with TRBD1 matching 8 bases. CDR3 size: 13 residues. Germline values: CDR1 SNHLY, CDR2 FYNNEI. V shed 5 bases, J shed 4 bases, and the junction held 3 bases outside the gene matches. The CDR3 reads CASSSDRAYGYTF. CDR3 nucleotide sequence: TGTGCCAGCAGTTCGGACAGGGCCTATGGCTACACCTTC.

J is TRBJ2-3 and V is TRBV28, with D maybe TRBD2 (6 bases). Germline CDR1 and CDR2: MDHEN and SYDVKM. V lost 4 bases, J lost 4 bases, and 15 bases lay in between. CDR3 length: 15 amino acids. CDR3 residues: CASSSPGGPSDTQYF. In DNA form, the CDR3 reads TGTGCCAGCAGTTCCCCCGGAGGGCCATCAGATACGCAGTATTTT.